The T cell receptor beta chain described here comes from a study of PD-1 blockade in classical Hodgkin lymphoma (dated by TCRdb to the early 2020s). With regard to the full study: Nivolumab dosing was 3 mg/kg intravenously every 2 weeks, continuing until either disease progression or unacceptable toxicity. The study used CyTOF and TCR beta sequencing to define a peripheral blood immune signature of response to PD-1 blockade in classical Hodgkin lymphoma.

The time point label, as the study defines it: cycle 4 day 1 (C4D1), after more than five weeks of nivolumab. Every trial patient had relapsed following autologous stem cell transplantation, and prior brentuximab vedotin exposure was what differed among cohorts A, B and C. A total of 56 patients with relapsed/refractory classical Hodgkin lymphoma made up the trial cohort, and each patient's best overall response was complete response, partial response or progressive disease. In the multi-cohort phase II CheckMate 205 trial, trial patients received single-agent nivolumab. Best overall response was determined by an independent review committee according to the 2007 International Working Group response criteria. PBMCs from the trial were collected at three points: immediately before nivolumab initiation (C1D1), and during therapy at cycle 2 day 1 and cycle 4 day 1. Peripheral blood was collected in 8 mL Vacutainer Cell Preparation Tubes, from which PBMCs were isolated by centrifugation and then cryopreserved.

Taken from the germline V gene (reference sequence), the CDR1 and CDR2 loops are SEHNR and FQNEAQ. The CDR3 starts with the cysteine, ends with the phenylalanine, and has 17 residues. Kept here is only the CDR3 DNA, which spans 51 bases and is read in frame from base 1. Relative to germline, V is missing 7 bases and J is missing 0 bases, with 7 bases of the junction outside any gene match. In the case of this clone: Its antigen has not been determined. Base qualities are not provided; no much larger clone lies one nucleotide away.

Overall study outcomes, separate from this receptor: By C4D1, a significant rise was seen in CD4+ TCR diversity but not in CD8+ TCR diversity (p=0.0027 vs p=0.16), and the rise was most apparent among complete responders (p=0.02). Baseline TCR diversity was reported to be lower in newly diagnosed patients than in healthy donors, and even lower in relapsed/refractory patients. Trial patients achieving complete response had baseline diversity similar to newly diagnosed patients, whereas partial responders and progressors had significantly lower diversity. Lower diversity was seen in patients whose nivolumab began less than 1 year after ASCT, and these patients were left out of later analyses so that immune reconstitution would not confound the results. The study was limited to a single clinical trial cohort, and causes of repertoire differences, possibly disease activity or prior therapy, remained undefined.

Genomic DNA was extracted with the Qiagen DNeasy kit from unsorted PBMCs and from negatively selected CD4+ and CD8+ fractions. Using primers that anneal to V and J segments, immunoSEQ multiplex PCR amplified the TCR beta CDR3 regions. Amplification bias was minimized using a synthetic immune receptor repertoire, and residual bias was removed computationally after sequencing. Under the source paper's analysis protocol: Repertoire diversity was quantified as the Shannon entropy index using custom Python scripts. Unsorted, CD4+ and CD8+ repertoires were analyzed separately, except in combined analyses where CD4+ and CD8+ sequences were merged in silico. A clone counted as expanded when the clone's frequency after treatment rose at least 2-fold relative to C1D1, and clones undetected at baseline were given a pseudocount of 0.5. Singleton clones were defined as clones with 0 or 1 copy at C1D1, and non-singleton clones were defined as clones with 2 or more copies. Clones expanded in unsorted samples were assigned a CD4+, CD8+ or unknown annotation through matching of protein sequences in sorted samples from the same patient. Wilcoxon tests on paired samples were used to test diversity changes from C1D1 to C4D1. As stored in TCRdb, this immuneACCESS dataset retains in-frame rearrangements with V and J assigned. A fraction of the clones does not appear; measured against another copy, unresolved V genes explain less than half of the discrepancy, and the remainder lacks a known reason. The V and J calls and the clone size are those of that table, but D and trimming were determined from the DNA. A total of tens of thousands of clones appear in this sample, about two thirds of them only once. Roughly 2.6% of the sample is in the top ten clones.

The clonotype originates from a human donor with classical Hodgkin lymphoma. The material was peripheral blood mononuclear cells (PBMCs), obtained before the fourth cycle of nivolumab. Rearrangement joined TRBV7-9 to TRBJ2-1, and TRBD2 matches 12 of the central bases. The CDR3 region has the sequence CASIGLAGPSSYNEQFF. The nucleotide sequence is TGTGCCAGCATAGGACTAGCGGGGCCTAGCTCCTACAATGAGCAGTTCTTC.